This TCR beta chain was captured in a study of CD8+CD57+ T cells in acquired aplastic anemia. CD8+CD57+ cell expansion, shown by flow cytometry, had occurred in the patients selected for sequencing. CDR1 SNHLY and CDR2 FYNNEI come from the germline V gene. Trimming stripped 4 bases from V and 4 bases from J, with 8 bases between. The CDR3 is made up of 13 amino acids. This clonotype has at least ten counts. Genomic DNA served as template for TCR beta VDJ and CDR3 profiling. TCRdb re-analysed the reads in MiXCR, keeping a single row per CDR3 protein. The sample yields about 160,000 distinct CDR3 sequences, 45% to 55% seen once.

The chain is built from TRBV2 and TRBJ1-5, with a possible D match to TRBD1 (6 bases). Sequencing was done on a sample of sorted CD4+, CD8+, or CD8+CD57+ T cells (not recorded which) from PBMCs. This TCR derives from a human donor with aplastic anemia. CDR3 coding DNA: TGTGCCAGCAGTGGGACAGAGAATCAGCCCCAGCATTTT. The encoded protein is CASSGTENQPQHF.